This TCR beta chain was sequenced during a study of blood T cells in healthy people across ages. General observations from the study: Estimated diversity, derived from one million T cells, was regarded as an underestimate. Age advanced and TCR beta diversity per million T cells fell, roughly linearly. Versus aged donors, long-lived donors had higher diversity and more naive CD4+ cells.

CDR3 length equals 16 residues. The germline V gene encodes CDR1 SGHAT and CDR2 FQDESV (reference sequence). After removal of 7 bases from V and 7 bases from J, the junction contained 12 bases not matched to a gene. On this clonotype itself: The antigen remains unidentified.

Alongside a J-beta primer mix, a sample-barcoded 5' primer served in a second PCR lasting roughly 7 to 12 cycles. Each single sample gave us at least 3 million CDR3-containing paired-end reads. One entry per CDR3 protein results from TCRdb running MiXCR on the 5' RACE reads. The sample has about 1.8 million distinct CDR3 sequences, roughly 50% seen once. The sample was blood. The source is a middle-aged woman in good health. The J gene is TRBJ2-5, the V gene TRBV11-1; 13 bases line up with TRBD2. The CDR3 protein is CASNPGTSGVLATQYF. The CDR3 DNA sequence: TGTGCCAGCAACCCAGGGACTAGCGGGGTTTTGGCGACCCAGTACTTC.